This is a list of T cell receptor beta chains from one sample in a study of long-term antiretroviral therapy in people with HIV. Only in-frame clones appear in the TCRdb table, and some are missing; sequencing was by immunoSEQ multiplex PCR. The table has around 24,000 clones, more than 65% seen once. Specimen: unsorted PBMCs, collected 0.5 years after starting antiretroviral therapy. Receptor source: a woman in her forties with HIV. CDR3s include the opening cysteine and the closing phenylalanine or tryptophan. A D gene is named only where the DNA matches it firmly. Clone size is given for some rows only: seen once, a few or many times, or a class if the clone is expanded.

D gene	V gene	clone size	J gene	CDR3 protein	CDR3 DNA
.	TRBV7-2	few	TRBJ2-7	CASSLRVDRSYEQYF	TGTGCCAGCAGCTTAAGGGTCGACAGGTCCTACGAGCAGTACTTC
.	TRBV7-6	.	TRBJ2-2	CASSTQQGGTGELFF	TGTGCCAGCAGCACACAGCAGGGGGGAACCGGGGAGCTGTTTTTT
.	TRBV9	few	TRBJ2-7	CASSVADSPYEQYF	TGTGCCAGCAGCGTAGCTGACAGCCCCTACGAGCAGTACTTC
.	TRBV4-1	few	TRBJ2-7	CASSQDRPAYEQYF	TGCGCCAGCAGCCAAGATCGACCCGCCTACGAGCAGTACTTC
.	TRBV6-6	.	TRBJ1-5	CASTLGGGTGNQPQHF	TGTGCCAGCACCCTAGGGGGGGGGACGGGCAATCAGCCCCAGCATTTT
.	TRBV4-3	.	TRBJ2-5	CASSQDRGTQETQYF	TGCGCCAGCAGCCAAGATAGGGGTACGCAAGAGACCCAGTACTTC
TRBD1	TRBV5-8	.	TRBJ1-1	CASSLGQGGAAFF	TGTGCCAGCAGCTTGGGACAGGGTGGGGCAGCTTTCTTT
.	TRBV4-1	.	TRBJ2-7	CASSQDPGSYEQYF	TGCGCCAGCAGCCAAGATCCTGGGTCCTACGAGCAGTACTTC
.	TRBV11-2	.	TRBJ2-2	CASSLDTTGELFF	TGTGCCAGCAGCTTAGATACAACCGGGGAGCTGTTTTTT
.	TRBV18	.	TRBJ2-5	CASSPPVVETQYF	TGTGCCAGCTCACCACCGGTTGTAGAGACCCAGTACTTC
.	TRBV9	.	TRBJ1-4	CASSVDSRGEKLFF	TGTGCCAGCAGCGTAGACTCAAGGGGGGAAAAACTGTTTTTT
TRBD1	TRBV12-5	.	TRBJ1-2	CASGPGGTASYGYTF	TGTGCTAGTGGTCCCGGCGGGACAGCTTCTTATGGCTACACCTTC
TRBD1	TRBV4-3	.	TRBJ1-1	CASSQDWDRVAEAFF	TGCGCCAGCAGCCAAGATTGGGACAGGGTGGCAGAAGCTTTCTTT
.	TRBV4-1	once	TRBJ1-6	CASSQGSPGYNSPLHF	TGCGCCAGCAGCCAAGGCTCGCCGGGGTATAATTCACCCCTCCACTTT
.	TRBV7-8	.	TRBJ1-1	CASSLEFVRQSLNTEAFF	TGTGCCAGCAGCTTAGAGTTTGTCAGACAATCCCTGAACACTGAAGCTTTCTTT